This T cell receptor beta chain was captured by sequencing in a study of cytomegalovirus exposure and HLA in healthy donors. The study's findings and limits: Analysis was carried out at a later point, and it linked a missense DCLRE1C variant to TCR beta V- and J-gene trimming.

The CDR3 has 15 residues. Germline V gene data show CDR1 as MNHEY and CDR2 as SVGAGI. Trimming shortened V by 8 bases and J by 0 bases, and 16 bases separated the two germline ends. Of note for this clone: Its antigen is not identified.

Both 60 Vbeta primers and 13 Jbeta primers went into the PCR. Profiling relied on immunoSEQ multiplex PCR, and the TCRdb table lists in-frame clones only, not all of them. The sample comprises 150,000 to 200,000 clones, about 80% of which are singletons, and 0.6% to 0.7% rests with the top ten. The sequencing input was PBMCs. The clonotype was recovered from a boy younger than 18 in good health and CMV-seronegative. The J gene is TRBJ1-1, the V gene TRBV6-5; D remains unclear. This CDR3 is CASAETVQMNTEAFF. DNA of the CDR3: TGTGCCAGCGCAGAGACGGTACAGATGAACACTGAAGCTTTCTTT.